These T cell receptor beta chains were read from a single sample in a study of blood T cell repertoires in COVID-19. The method was immunoSEQ multiplex PCR; TCRdb's version includes in-frame clones alone and lacks a portion of them. The table has about 270,000 clones, 80% to 90% seen once. Source material: peripheral blood. The receptors stem from a woman aged 70-85 years with acute or convalescent COVID-19. Each CDR3 is given with its conserved first and last residue.

TRBJ2-7	TRBV19	CASSFRQGVETSYEQYF
TRBJ1-6	TRBV4-1	CASSQDRVSPLHF
TRBJ1-2	TRBV27	CASSLWANGQGGGYTF
TRBJ1-6	TRBV7-9	CASSLRSGGGGSPLHF
TRBJ1-1	TRBV13	CASSLDYRGNTEAFF
TRBJ2-7	TRBV27	CASSSRQGAREQYF
TRBJ2-1	TRBV18	CASSQASGGNEQFF
TRBJ2-7	TRBV5-6	CASSPHTTGSPDEQYF
TRBJ2-1	TRBV20-1	CSAKRGNEQFF
TRBJ1-2	TRBV2	CASTGGGAPNYGYTF
TRBJ1-2	TRBV2	CASSAPTAGGDVIGSPYYGYTF
TRBJ2-5	TRBV4-1	CASSRGPRETQYF
TRBJ2-7	TRBV3-1/TRBV3-2	CASSQTDGRQYF
TRBJ2-1	TRBV6-5	CASSYSGGRYNEQFF
TRBJ1-1	TRBV7-3	CASSLPRPLGTEAFF
TRBJ2-2	TRBV24-1	CATSSGGFYTGELFF
TRBJ2-2	TRBV7-8	CASSFGGATTGELFF
TRBJ2-2	TRBV10-3	CAISGHSGGAPGELFF
TRBJ1-2	TRBV30	CARDRDNGYTF
TRBJ2-3	TRBV7-3	CASSLRPGDTQYF
TRBJ2-3	TRBV11-3	CASSSDRSGGAIDTQYF
TRBJ1-4	TRBV3-1/TRBV3-2	CASSQGAPGTGFEKLFF